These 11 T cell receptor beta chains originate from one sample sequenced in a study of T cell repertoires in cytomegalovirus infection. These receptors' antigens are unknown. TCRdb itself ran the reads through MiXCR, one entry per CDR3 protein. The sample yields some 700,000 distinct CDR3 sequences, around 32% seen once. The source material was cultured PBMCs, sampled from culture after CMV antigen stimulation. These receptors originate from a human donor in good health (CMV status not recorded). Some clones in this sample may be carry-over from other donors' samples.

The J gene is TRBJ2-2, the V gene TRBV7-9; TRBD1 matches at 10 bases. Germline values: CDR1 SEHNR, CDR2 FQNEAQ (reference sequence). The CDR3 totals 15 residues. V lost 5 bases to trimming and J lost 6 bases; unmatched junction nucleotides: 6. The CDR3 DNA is TGTGCCAGCAGCGCCGGGACAGGGGCGTCCGGGGAGCTGTTTTTT. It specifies CASSAGTGASGELFF.

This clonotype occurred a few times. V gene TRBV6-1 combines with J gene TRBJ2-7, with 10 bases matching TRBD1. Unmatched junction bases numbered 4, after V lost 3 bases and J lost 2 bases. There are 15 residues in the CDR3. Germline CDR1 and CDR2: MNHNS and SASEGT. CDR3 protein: CASSEWGQGTYEQYF. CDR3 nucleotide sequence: TGTGCCAGCAGTGAGTGGGGACAGGGGACCTACGAGCAGTACTTC.

The CDR3 DNA reads as TGTGCCAGCAGGTTTATGGGGGAGACTGAAGCTTTCTTT. It codes for CASRFMGETEAFF. The chain couples TRBV7-2 to TRBJ1-1; maybe TRBD1 (5 bases). CDR3 size: 13 residues. Germline V lookup: CDR1 SGHTA, CDR2 FQGNSA. With 6 bases removed from V and 5 bases from J, the gap between germline ends came to 13 bases.

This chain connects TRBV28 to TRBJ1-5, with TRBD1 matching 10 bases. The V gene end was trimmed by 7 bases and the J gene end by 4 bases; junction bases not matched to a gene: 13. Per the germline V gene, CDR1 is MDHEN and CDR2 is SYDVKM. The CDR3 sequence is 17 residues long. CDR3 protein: CASTSPHGQGGNQPQHF. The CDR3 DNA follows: TGTGCCAGCACCTCGCCCCACGGACAGGGGGGGAATCAGCCCCAGCATTTT.

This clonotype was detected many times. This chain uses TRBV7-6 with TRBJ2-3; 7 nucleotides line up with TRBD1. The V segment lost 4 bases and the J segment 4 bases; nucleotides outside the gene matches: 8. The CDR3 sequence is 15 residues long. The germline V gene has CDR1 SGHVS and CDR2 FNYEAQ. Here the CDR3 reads CASSSRDRLSDTQYF. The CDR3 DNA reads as TGTGCCAGCAGCTCTAGGGACAGACTGTCAGATACGCAGTATTTT.

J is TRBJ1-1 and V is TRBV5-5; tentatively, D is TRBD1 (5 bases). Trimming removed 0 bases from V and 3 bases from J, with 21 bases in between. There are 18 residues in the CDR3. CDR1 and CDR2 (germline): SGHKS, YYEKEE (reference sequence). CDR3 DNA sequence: TGTGCCAGCAGCTTGGGCCGATCACGGGGCGAAGTGTACACTGAAGCTTTCTTT. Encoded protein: CASSLGRSRGEVYTEAFF.

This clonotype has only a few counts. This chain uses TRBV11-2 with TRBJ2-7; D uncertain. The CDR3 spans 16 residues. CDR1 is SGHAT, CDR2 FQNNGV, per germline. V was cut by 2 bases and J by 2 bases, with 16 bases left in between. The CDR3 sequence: CASSLMMSVGAYEQYF. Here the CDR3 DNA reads TGTGCCAGCAGCTTAATGATGTCAGTAGGAGCCTACGAGCAGTACTTC.

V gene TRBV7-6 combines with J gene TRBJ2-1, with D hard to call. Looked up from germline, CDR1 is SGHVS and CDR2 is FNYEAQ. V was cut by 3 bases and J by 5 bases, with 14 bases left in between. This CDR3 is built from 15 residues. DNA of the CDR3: TGTGCCAGCAGCTTGGGGATCCGACTTCACAATGAGCAGTTCTTC. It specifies CASSLGIRLHNEQFF. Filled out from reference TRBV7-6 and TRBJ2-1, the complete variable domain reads GAGVSQSPRYKVTKRGQDVALRCDPISGHVSLYWYRQALGQGPEFLTYFNYEAQQDKSGLPNDRFSAERPEGSISTLTIQRTEQRDSAMYRCASSLGIRLHNEQFFGPGTRLTVL.

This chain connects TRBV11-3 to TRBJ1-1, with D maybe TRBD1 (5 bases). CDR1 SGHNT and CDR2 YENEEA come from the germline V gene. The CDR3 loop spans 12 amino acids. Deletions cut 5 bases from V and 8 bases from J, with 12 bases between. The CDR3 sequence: CASSHRSGEAFF. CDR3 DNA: TGTGCCAGCAGCCACAGGTCCGGAGAAGCTTTCTTT.

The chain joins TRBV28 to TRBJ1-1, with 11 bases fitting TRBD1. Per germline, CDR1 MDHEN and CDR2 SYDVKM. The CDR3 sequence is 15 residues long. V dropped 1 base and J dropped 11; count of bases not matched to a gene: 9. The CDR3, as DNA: TGTGCCAGCAGTTTATCCGGACAGGGGGCTGGAATGGCTTTCTTT. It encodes CASSLSGQGAGMAFF.

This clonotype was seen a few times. CDR3 nucleotide sequence: TGCAGTGCCTCAGCGGGGGCGAACTACGAGCAGTACTTC. It codes for CSASAGANYEQYF. V gene TRBV20-1 combines with J gene TRBJ2-7; 8 bases align to TRBD2. The CDR3 totals 13 residues. V was pared by 6 bases and J by 3 bases, with 7 bases of the junction left unmatched. Germline V gives CDR1 DFQATT, CDR2 SNEGSKA (reference sequence).